This TCR beta chain was documented in a study of blood T cell repertoires in COVID-19. Study in general: The study drew acute and convalescent COVID-19 samples from the United States, Italy and Spain.

Assay: immunoSEQ multiplex PCR; the TCRdb copy retains only in-frame clones and omits some. The sample records 180,000 or so clones, 65% to 80% being singletons. The CDR3 totals 14 residues. V dropped 2 bases and J dropped 3; count of bases not matched to a gene: 1. The V gene's germline CDR1 is SGHRS and CDR2 YFSETQ. The material sequenced was peripheral blood. This TCR derives from a man in his fifties or sixties who had recovered from COVID-19. The J gene is TRBJ2-1, the V gene TRBV5-1; 8 bases line up with TRBD2. This CDR3 is CASSFSGDYNEQFF. Written as DNA, the CDR3 is TGCGCCAGCAGCTTTAGCGGGGACTACAATGAGCAGTTCTTC.